This T cell receptor (beta chain) was retrieved from a study of T cells in localized non-small cell lung cancer. TCRdb's table, derived via immunoSEQ multiplex PCR, lists solely in-frame clones and lacks some. The repertoire holds under 55,000 clones, with 91% as singletons. The length of the CDR3 is 13 residues. The V end was cut by 6 bases, the J end by 4 bases, with 13 bases between. Germline values: CDR1 MDHEN, CDR2 SYDVKM. This TCR was sampled from a woman aged 35 to 70 with stage II lung adenocarcinoma. This rearrangement joins TRBV28 to TRBJ2-7; D gene uncertain. Sequencing was performed on PBMCs, taken before any cancer treatment. CDR3 coding DNA: TGTGCCAGCAGCCCACCTGTGAGGTACGAGCAGTACTTC. As protein: CASSPPVRYEQYF.